A single sample is the source of the 2 T cell receptor beta chains below, sequenced in a study of blood T cell repertoires in COVID-19. The repertoire was sequenced with immunoSEQ multiplex PCR; TCRdb's copy has only in-frame clones and lacks some. The sample lists approximately 100,000 clones, around 84% occurring once. The source material was peripheral blood. The receptor set was obtained from a woman aged 65 to 85 with active or convalescent COVID-19.

The chain combines TRBV6-5 with TRBJ2-1; 7 nucleotides match TRBD2. V lost 6 bases to trimming and J lost 6 bases; unmatched junction nucleotides: 5. This CDR3 spans 13 amino acids. The germline V gene encodes CDR1 MNHEY and CDR2 SVGAGI. The CDR3 spells CASRRLAINEQFF. Written as DNA, the CDR3 is TGTGCCAGCAGAAGACTAGCTATCAATGAGCAGTTCTTC.

This chain joins TRBV27 and TRBJ1-1; D uncertain. The CDR3 totals 14 residues. Trimming removed 9 bases from V and 4 bases from J, with 18 bases in between. Per germline, CDR1 MNHEY and CDR2 SMNVEV (reference sequence). CDR3 in DNA: TGTGCCAGTGGGAGGTATGCAGTAATCACTGAAGCTTTCTTT. This codes for CASGRYAVITEAFF.